These 22 T cell receptor beta chains originate from one sample sequenced in a study of T cell repertoires in cytomegalovirus infection. TCRdb re-derived calls from the reads in MiXCR, one entry per CDR3 protein. This sample yields around 740,000 distinct CDR3 sequences, of which about 40% are seen a single time; 2.5% to 3% belongs to the top ten. Sample: PBMCs. The receptor source for this set is a human donor in good health (CMV status not recorded). Some clones in this sample may be carry-over from other donors' samples.

This clonotype appeared a few times. This chain connects TRBV6-5 to TRBJ2-1; 7 nucleotides agree with TRBD1. The germline V gene has CDR1 MNHEY and CDR2 SVGAGI. This CDR3 is built from 12 residues. Trimming at V came to 3 bases and at J to 11 bases, leaving 4 bases not matched to a gene. CDR3 coding DNA: TGTGCCAGCAGTTATACAGGGGCTAAGCAGTTCTTC. Encoded protein: CASSYTGAKQFF.

The rearrangement joins TRBV5-1 to TRBJ1-6; the D gene is possibly TRBD1 (6 bases). Germline V gene data show CDR1 as SGHRS and CDR2 as YFSETQ. V lost 0 bases and J 10 bases, leaving 11 bases between the germline ends. CDR3 length: 14 residues. CDR3 sequence: CASSLDRVYSPLHF. The DNA for the CDR3 is TGCGCCAGCAGCTTGGACAGGGTGTACTCACCCCTCCACTTT.

This chain uses TRBV5-1 with TRBJ1-2; D not resolved. With 0 bases removed from V and 1 base from J, the gap between germline ends came to 10 bases. The germline V gene has CDR1 SGHRS and CDR2 YFSETQ. The CDR3 contains 15 residues. In DNA form, the CDR3 reads TGCGCCAGCAGCTTGGAGGGCATAATTAACTATGGCTACACCTTC. It encodes CASSLEGIINYGYTF.

This clonotype was recorded a few times. The CDR3 here is CASSSDYRRTINYGYTF. CDR3 DNA sequence: TGTGCCAGCAGTTCCGACTACCGACGGACAATAAACTATGGCTACACCTTC. The chain couples TRBV27 to TRBJ1-2; a possible D gene is TRBD1 (5 bases). Trimming cost V 4 bases and J 2 bases, with 20 bases left between them. Looked up from germline, CDR1 is MNHEY and CDR2 is SMNVEV (reference sequence). This CDR3 contains 17 residues.

This clonotype was found a few times. The CDR3 DNA reads TGTGCCAGCAGTTCAACCGACAGGGTTGAAAAACTGTTTTTT. Its translation is CASSSTDRVEKLFF. The chain uses TRBV6-6 and TRBJ1-4; the match to TRBD1 covers 7 bases. The V segment lost 4 bases and the J segment 7 bases; nucleotides outside the gene matches: 6. Germline CDR1 is MNHNY and CDR2 is SVGAGI (reference sequence). The CDR3 has 14 amino acids.

About this clonotype: This may stem from a read error, because a much larger clone lies one nucleotide away. The chain has TRBV7-8 and TRBJ2-4; D is unresolved. Germline CDR1 is SGHVS and CDR2 is FQNEAQ. This CDR3 is built from 13 residues. V lost 1 base, J lost 7 bases, and 8 bases lay in between. The CDR3 reads CASSLDARNIQYF. The CDR3 DNA reads TGTGCCAGCAGCTTAGACGCGAGGAACATTCAGTACTTC.

Turning to this clonotype: This could be a read error, since a much larger clone is one nucleotide away. This chain joins TRBV7-2 and TRBJ2-1; TRBD2 matches 11 bases. The germline V gene has CDR1 SGHTA and CDR2 FQGNSA. This CDR3 is 14 amino acids long. This chain's CDR3 is CASSVAGGNNEQFF. The CDR3 DNA sequence: TGTGCCAGCAGCGTAGCGGGAGGGAACAATGAGCAGTTCTTC.

This chain's CDR3 is CASTQIRTGELFF. The CDR3 nucleotides read TGTGCCAGCACCCAGATCCGGACCGGGGAGCTGTTTTTT. This chain links TRBV11-2 with TRBJ2-2, with D unresolved. V was shortened by 7 bases and J by 5 bases, with 11 bases between the two germline ends. The CDR3 runs to 13 residues. Germline CDR1 and CDR2: SGHAT and FQNNGV.

This clonotype was seen a few times. This chain joins TRBV7-3 and TRBJ2-3, with 9 positions matching TRBD2. CDR3 length equals 14 residues. V shed 5 bases and J 4 bases; nucleotides not matched to a gene: 4. Germline V gene lookup returns CDR1 SGHTA and CDR2 FQGTGA. CDR3 in DNA: TGTGCCAGCAGCAATAGCGGGGGTGCAGATACGCAGTATTTT. Translated: CASSNSGGADTQYF.

In this sample, this clonotype turned up many times. The V call is TRBV11-2, the J call TRBJ1-6; D ambiguous. The CDR3 is 15 amino acids. CDR1 is SGHAT, CDR2 FQNNGV, per germline. V lost 0 bases to trimming and J lost 3 bases, with 6 bases between them. The CDR3 nucleotides are TGTGCCAGCAGCTTAGAGGGGATCTATAATTCACCCCTCCACTTT. This encodes CASSLEGIYNSPLHF.

The chain joins TRBV9 to TRBJ2-5; 9 nucleotides line up with TRBD1. The CDR3 consists of 16 residues. In germline, CDR1 is SGDLS, CDR2 YYNGEE. Losses at the gene ends were 3 bases for V and 5 bases for J; bases not matched to a gene: 11. Written as DNA, the CDR3 is TGTGCCAGCAGCGCCCGACAGGGGGTTTGGTCGGAGACCCAGTACTTC. This encodes CASSARQGVWSETQYF.

This clonotype came up many times. The genes are TRBV7-8 and TRBJ1-6, with 8 bases fitting TRBD1. Per the germline V gene, CDR1 is SGHVS and CDR2 is FQNEAQ. This CDR3 has 17 residues. V was pared by 5 bases and J by 7 bases, with 13 bases of the junction left unmatched. The CDR3 bases are TGTGCCAGCAGCCCACTGTCAGGGGGCCTTGGGAATTCACCCCTCCACTTT. Encoded protein: CASSPLSGGLGNSPLHF. The complete variable domain, with remaining parts taken from reference TRBV7-8 and TRBJ1-6, reads GAGVSQSPRYKVAKRGQDVALRCDPISGHVSLFWYQQALGQGPEFLTYFQNEAQLDKSGLPSDRFFAERPEGSVSTLKIQRTQQEDSAVYLCASSPLSGGLGNSPLHFGNGTRLTVT.

This clonotype has a handful of counts. The rearrangement uses TRBV12-5 and TRBJ1-5; 7 nucleotides match TRBD1. This CDR3 comprises 20 residues. V shed 3 bases, J shed 6 bases, and the junction held 23 bases outside the gene matches. Germline V gives CDR1 LGHNT, CDR2 FRNRAP. CDR3 in amino acids: CASGFSLDREGASKCQPQHF. The DNA for the CDR3 is TGTGCTAGTGGTTTCTCTCTCGACAGGGAGGGGGCGTCGAAGTGTCAGCCCCAGCATTTT.

The sample holds many counts of this clonotype. The J gene is TRBJ2-7, the V gene TRBV28, with TRBD1 matching 7 bases. The CDR3 has 17 residues. From germline, CDR1 is MDHEN and CDR2 SYDVKM. Trimming cost V 4 bases and J 2 bases; bases outside gene matches: 14. The CDR3 sequence is CASSYTGAAGGTYEQYF. DNA of the CDR3: TGTGCCAGCAGTTATACCGGCGCCGCAGGGGGAACCTACGAGCAGTACTTC.

Ten or more counts support this clonotype. The chain couples TRBV7-6 to TRBJ2-2; D call uncertain. Trimming shortened V by 1 base and J by 5 bases, and 11 bases separated the two germline ends. CDR1 is SGHVS, CDR2 FNYEAQ, per germline. The CDR3 is 15 amino acids. CDR3 coding DNA: TGTGCCAGCAGCTTAGAGTTGGTTGATACCGGGGAGCTGTTTTTT. Residues: CASSLELVDTGELFF.

This clonotype was observed a handful of times. The chain uses TRBV28 and TRBJ1-5; TRBD1 might be the D (5 bases). CDR3 size: 14 residues. V lost 9 bases, J lost 2 bases, and 14 bases lay in between. Looked up from germline, CDR1 is MDHEN and CDR2 is SYDVKM. The CDR3 sequence: CASRYQGGNQPQHF. The CDR3 DNA reads as TGTGCCAGTCGGTATCAGGGCGGCAATCAGCCCCAGCATTTT.

The chain is built from TRBV28 and TRBJ2-5; either TRBD1 or TRBD2 may supply D (8 bases each). The CDR3 spans 16 residues. With 6 bases removed from V and 1 base from J, the gap between germline ends came to 18 bases. The germline V gene encodes CDR1 MDHEN and CDR2 SYDVKM. CDR3 sequence: CASRTSGGQVQETQYF. The CDR3 DNA reads TGTGCCAGCAGGACCAGCGGGGGACAGGTCCAAGAGACCCAGTACTTC.

Details on this clonotype: A far larger clone differs by one base, so this is likely a read error. Since no conserved phenylalanine or tryptophan closes the CDR3, a read error is the likely cause. CDR3 in DNA: TGTGCCAGCAGTTTGGGTCAGCCCCAGCATTTG. It encodes CASSLGQPQHL. The V call is TRBV12-3 or TRBV12-4, the J call TRBJ1-5; D remains ambiguous. CDR3 length: 11 amino acids. V was shortened by 3 bases and J by 6 bases, with 3 bases between the two germline ends.

The CDR3 region has the DNA TGTGCCAGCAGTTTTTGGGGAGGGGGCGCGAGAAATGAAAAACTGTTTTTT. Translating it yields CASSFWGGGARNEKLFF. This chain connects TRBV12-3 or TRBV12-4 to TRBJ1-4; 7 bases agree with TRBD1. The CDR3 is 17 amino acids. J was trimmed by 5 bases and V by 3 bases; bases with no gene match: 12.

This clonotype was counted only a few times. The chain joins TRBV29-1 to TRBJ1-1; a weak D match, TRBD1 (5 bases). V was trimmed by 1 base and J by 7 bases, leaving 16 bases between them. Germline values: CDR1 SQVTM, CDR2 ANQGSEA. This CDR3 is 14 amino acids long. For the CDR3, the DNA is TGCAGCGTTGAAGTCTCCGGGGCAAAAGGTGAAGCTTTCTTT. This encodes CSVEVSGAKGEAFF.

CDR3 nucleotide sequence: TGTGCCAGCAGTTCGCAGCTTCGAATCAACGAGCAGTACTTC. Translated, it gives CASSSQLRINEQYF. The rearrangement links TRBV27 to TRBJ2-7; D unresolved. CDR1 and CDR2 (germline): MNHEY, SMNVEV (reference sequence). The CDR3 totals 14 residues. V lost 4 bases to trimming and J lost 5 bases, with 15 bases between them.

The chain is built from TRBV10-2 and TRBJ2-5; D is perhaps TRBD1 (7 bases). Looked up from germline, CDR1 is WSHSY and CDR2 is SAAADI. The CDR3 covers 14 residues. Trimming took 2 bases from V and 5 from J, leaving 12 bases between them. The CDR3 loop is CASSETSGGETQYF. The CDR3 coding sequence is TGCGCCAGCAGTGAGACCTCAGGGGGGGAGACCCAGTACTTC.